The 6 T cell receptor beta chains given below trace back to one sample, sequenced in a study of T-cell memory formation after mild COVID-19. MiXCR, applied by TCRdb to the 5' RACE reads, yields one record per CDR3 protein. Here the sample spans around 340,000 distinct CDR3 sequences, 10% to 15% being singletons. Sequences were obtained from PBMCs or a T cell subset sorted from them (not recorded which). The receptors were sampled from a man aged 18 to 35 who had mild COVID-19 (a few samples of this study predate the infection). Cell type and time point are not known.

Many counts were recorded for this clonotype. The chain recombines TRBV2 with TRBJ2-5; 7 bases align to TRBD2. The CDR3 has 13 amino acids. Germline assignment: CDR1 SNHLY and CDR2 FYNNEI. The V gene end was trimmed by 8 bases and the J gene end by 5 bases; junction bases not matched to a gene: 8. The CDR3 here is CASRPSGWETQYF. The CDR3 DNA reads as TGTGCCAGCCGCCCTAGCGGTTGGGAGACCCAGTACTTC.

The sample holds a few counts of this clonotype. The chain is built from TRBV9 and TRBJ1-1; D possibly corresponds to TRBD1 (5 bases). Germline V gene lookup returns CDR1 SGDLS and CDR2 YYNGEE. V was cut by 7 bases and J by 1 base, with 11 bases left in between. The CDR3 totals 13 residues. The CDR3: CASGPGPNTEAFF. The DNA for the CDR3 is TGTGCCAGCGGGCCAGGGCCGAACACTGAAGCTTTCTTT.

This clonotype has a handful of counts. This chain uses TRBV24-1 with TRBJ2-7; D possibly corresponds to TRBD2 (5 bases). Germline V gives CDR1 KGHDR, CDR2 SFDVKD. CDR3 length equals 15 residues. V was cut by 0 bases and J by 2 bases, with 10 bases left in between. The CDR3, as DNA: TGTGCCACCAGTGATTTGCAGACGGGGACCTACGAGCAGTACGTC. As protein: CATSDLQTGTYEQYV.

This chain uses TRBV20-1 with TRBJ2-7; D ambiguous. Germline V CDR1 and CDR2: DFQATT, SNEGSKA (reference sequence). The CDR3 consists of 13 residues. Trimming shortened V by 0 bases and J by 4 bases, and 10 bases separated the two germline ends. The CDR3: CSARETPRYEQYV. The CDR3 DNA is TGCAGTGCTAGAGAGACACCACGGTACGAGCAGTACGTC.

This clonotype has more than one count but fewer than ten. J is TRBJ2-3 and V is TRBV10-3; D possibly uses TRBD1 or TRBD2 (5 bases each). Trimming left V 4 bases short and J 4 bases short, with 12 bases between. Germline CDR1 reads ENHRY; CDR2 reads SYGVKD. CDR3 size: 14 residues. The CDR3 region has the DNA TGTGCCATCAGTGGTTTCGGGGCCTCAGATACGCAGTATTTT. The encoded protein is CAISGFGASDTQYF.

This chain connects TRBV12-3 or TRBV12-4 to TRBJ1-2, with D uncertain. There are 13 residues in the CDR3. Trimming shortened V by 2 bases and J by 6 bases, and 10 bases separated the two germline ends. The CDR3 sequence is CASSLSGRNGYTF. CDR3 in DNA: TGTGCCAGCAGTTTAAGCGGTCGGAATGGCTACACCTTC.